This passage covers 7 T cell receptor beta chains from one sample sequenced in a study of CD8+ T cells in alopecia areata listed by TCRdb under 2018. The receptor library was made with the immunoSEQ multiplex PCR assay. To provide template for TCR sequencing, every sample had RNA extracted and reverse transcribed into cDNA. TCRdb retrieved this table from immuneACCESS and kept in-frame rearrangements only. Not all clones are present; in checked studies, unresolved V genes account for under half, and no reason is known for the remainder. Recorded for this sample are approximately 210,000 clones; 60% of them occurred a single time. Around 3% of the sample is taken by the ten largest. The sample's time point label, decoded: about 4 weeks on oral tofacitinib. In light of the paper, this sample's treatment or condition label describes: oral pan-JAK inhibitor, 5-10 mg twice daily. Sequenced here: CD4+ T cells sorted from blood, sampled at week 4, from a patient treated with tofacitinib. Receptor source: a human donor with alopecia areata.

This clone was counted once. One end of the junction varies from germline; a read error may be responsible. V gene TRBV2 combines with J gene TRBJ1-2; 10 nucleotides agree with TRBD1. The germline V gene encodes CDR1 SNHLY and CDR2 FYNNEI. The CDR3 spans 13 residues. The CDR3, as DNA: TGTGCCAGCAGAGAAGGACAGGGGGATGGCTACACCTTC. Its protein is CASREGQGDGYTF. The full variable domain, its missing parts supplied by reference TRBV2 and TRBJ1-2, is EPEVTQTPSHQVTQMGQEVILRCVPISNHLYFYWYRQILGQKVEFLVSFYNNEISEKSEIFDDQFSVERPDGSNFTLKIRSTKLEDSAMYFCASREGQGDGYTFGSGTRLTVV.

The chain carries TRBV30 and TRBJ1-1; 7 bases align to TRBD1. V was pared by 2 bases and J by 3 bases, with 12 bases of the junction left unmatched. The CDR3 runs 16 residues. Germline CDR1 and CDR2: GTSNPN and SVGIG (reference sequence). This CDR3 is CAWSKGGRGGYTEAFF. The CDR3 DNA reads TGTGCCTGGAGTAAAGGGGGCAGAGGTGGTTACACTGAAGCTTTCTTT.

This clone was observed a handful of times. The same CDR3 is also encoded by other DNA sequences in this sample. The gene calls are TRBV29-1 and TRBJ1-2; D is perhaps TRBD1 (5 bases). This CDR3 has 11 residues. With 4 bases removed from V and 3 bases from J, the gap between germline ends came to 6 bases. Germline V lookup: CDR1 SQVTM, CDR2 ANQGSEA. The CDR3 region is CSVGGDYGYTF. The DNA of the CDR3 is TGCAGCGTTGGGGGGGACTATGGCTACACCTTC.

The CDR3 sequence is CAWSVESSAYNEQFF. The CDR3 DNA follows: TGTGCCTGGAGTGTAGAGTCAAGCGCCTACAATGAGCAGTTCTTC. The chain links TRBV30 to TRBJ2-1; no clear D gene. Germline V CDR1 and CDR2: GTSNPN, SVGIG (reference sequence). The CDR3 totals 15 residues. V was pared by 0 bases and J by 2 bases, with 11 bases between.

This chain joins TRBV6-1 and TRBJ2-5; D is possibly TRBD1 (5 bases). The CDR3 has 14 amino acids. Between the trimmed V and J ends, which lost 3 bases and 5 bases, there was a span of 13 bases. CDR1 is MNHNS and CDR2 is SASEGT in the germline V gene. The CDR3 DNA sequence: TGTGCCAGCAGTGAGGTGGCAGGGATCGAGACCCAGTACTTC. Its protein product is CASSEVAGIETQYF.

The chain employs TRBV2 and TRBJ1-6; D remains ambiguous. The germline V gene encodes CDR1 SNHLY and CDR2 FYNNEI. Trimming stripped 7 bases from V and 5 bases from J, with 6 bases between. The CDR3 contains 12 residues. The CDR3 DNA sequence: TGTGCCAGCAAGGAGCATAATTCACCCCTCCACTTT. Translated: CASKEHNSPLHF.

The CDR3 DNA follows: TGCGCCAGCAGCTTTCTTGGGACAGGGAAAGATACGCAGTATTTT. Translating it yields CASSFLGTGKDTQYF. The chain couples TRBV5-1 to TRBJ2-3; 9 bases map to TRBD1. After removal of 2 bases from V and 5 bases from J, the junction contained 6 bases not matched to a gene. Per the germline V gene, CDR1 is SGHRS and CDR2 is YFSETQ. The length of the CDR3 is 15 residues.